What follows is one T cell receptor (beta chain) and its context. This sample is part of a study of blood T cell repertoires in COVID-19. In the study overall: Acute-phase and convalescent COVID-19 samples originated in the United States, Italy and Spain.

In the source study's methods: By means of reference gene primer amplification, nucleated cell counts were estimated. The method was immunoSEQ multiplex PCR; TCRdb's version includes in-frame clones alone and lacks a portion of them. V, J and clone size derive from that table, while D and trimming were established from the DNA sequence. Of a few hundred thousand clones in the sample, more than 85% were seen once. Study members were between about 18 and 90 years old and lived in some 22 US regions. Between the trimmed V and J ends, which lost 4 bases and 5 bases, there was a span of 14 bases. This CDR3 is built from 15 residues. Germline V lookup: CDR1 LGHDT, CDR2 YNNKEL (reference sequence).

V gene TRBV3-1 (or the pseudogene TRBV3-2) combines with J gene TRBJ2-2; a possible D gene is TRBD1 (6 bases). The source is a woman aged 30 to 39 who had recovered from COVID-19. Material: PBMCs or T cells enriched from blood (not recorded which). CDR3 loop: CASSLQGSRTGELFF. CDR3 bases: TGTGCCAGCAGCCTACAGGGATCAAGGACCGGGGAGCTGTTTTTT.